The rows below give T cell receptor beta chains drawn from one sample of a study of human T cells and chemical hapten exposure. TCRdb passed the RACE reads through MiXCR, listing each CDR3 protein once. There are under 450,000 distinct CDR3 sequences in the sample; around 6% occur only once, and more than 5.5% lies in the top ten. Sequenced material: whole blood, taken in connection with sensitization to the hapten diphenylcyclopropenone (DPC). The source of these receptors is a woman aged 18 to 35 with alopecia areata. Some clones in this sample may be carry-over from other donors' samples. The CDR3 runs from the conserved cysteine through the conserved F or W. A D gene is named only where the DNA matches it firmly. Clone size is not always given. Where it is, it says once, few, many or a class for expanded clones.

D gene	V gene	J gene	clone size	CDR3 protein	CDR3 DNA
NA	TRBV9	TRBJ2-3	many	CASSVGPHSGSSTDTQYF	TGTGCCAGCAGCGTAGGACCCCATAGCGGCTCTAGCACAGATACGCAGTATTTT
TRBD1	TRBV7-8	TRBJ2-5	NA	CASSLPWTGWETQYF	TGTGCCAGCAGTTTACCTTGGACAGGGTGGGAGACCCAGTACTTC
TRBD2	TRBV7-2	TRBJ2-4	NA	CASSLVRGAGIQYF	TGTGCCAGCAGCTTAGTGCGGGGGGCCGGCATTCAGTACTTC
NA	TRBV3-1	TRBJ1-4	few	CASSQGRAGGEKLFF	TGTGCCAGCAGCCAAGGGAGGGCTGGGGGAGAAAAACTGTTTTTT
NA	TRBV6-2/TRBV6-3	TRBJ1-2	NA	CASSYLQGTVVWYGYTF	TGTGCCAGCAGTTATCTGCAGGGTACGGTGGTATGGTATGGCTACACCTTC
NA	TRBV19	TRBJ2-5	NA	CASSIAIRETQYF	TGTGCCAGTAGTATCGCAATCAGGGAGACCCAGTACTTC
TRBD1	TRBV28	TRBJ1-2	many	CASRSTGGDGYTF	TGTGCCAGCAGGTCAACAGGGGGGGATGGCTACACCTTC
NA	TRBV12-3/TRBV12-4	TRBJ2-2	many	CASTKQRAGELFF	TGTGCCAGCACCAAACAGAGGGCCGGGGAGCTGTTTTTT
NA	TRBV27	TRBJ1-5	many	CASSLVGTDNQPQHF	TGTGCCAGCAGTTTAGTGGGGACTGACAATCAGCCCCAGCATTTT
NA	TRBV4-1	TRBJ2-3	few	CASRSDRIDTQYF	TGCGCCAGCAGGTCCGACAGGATAGATACGCAGTATTTT
NA	TRBV2	TRBJ1-6	many	CASSPRRGDNSPLHF	TGTGCCAGCAGTCCTCGACGGGGAGATAATTCACCCCTCCACTTT
TRBD1	TRBV12-3/TRBV12-4	TRBJ2-5	NA	CASAATTGVQETQYF	TGTGCCAGCGCTGCTACTACAGGGGTTCAAGAGACCCAGTACTTC
NA	TRBV6-5	TRBJ2-1	NA	CASSYGMIQFF	TGTGCCAGCAGTTACGGGATGATTCAGTTCTTC
NA	TRBV6-1	TRBJ1-6	many	CASSETARVNSPLHF	TGTGCCAGCAGTGAAACAGCCAGGGTTAATTCACCCCTCCACTTT
NA	TRBV7-9	TRBJ1-1	many	CASSRGQNTEAFF	TGTGCCAGCAGCCGGGGGCAGAACACTGAAGCTTTCTTT
NA	TRBV5-1	TRBJ1-1	few	CASSFGQGDTEAFF	TGCGCCAGCAGCTTTGGGCAGGGCGACACTGAAGCTTTCTTT
TRBD1	TRBV6-6	TRBJ1-1	many	CASSYSTGVTEAFF	TGTGCCAGCAGTTACTCCACAGGGGTCACTGAAGCTTTCTTT
TRBD1	TRBV18	TRBJ1-2	many	CASSGQGKSNYGYTF	TGTGCCAGCTCGGGACAGGGAAAATCTAACTATGGCTACACCTTC
NA	TRBV12-5	TRBJ1-5	NA	CASGPNQPQHF	TGTGCTAGTGGCCCCAATCAGCCCCAGCATTTT
NA	TRBV10-3	TRBJ1-2	many	CAISESLRTAYGYTF	TGTGCCATCAGTGAGTCCCTCCGGACAGCCTATGGCTACACCTTC
NA	TRBV7-2	TRBJ2-3	NA	CASSLNSGDTQYF	TGTGCCAGCAGCTTAAATTCGGGAGATACGCAGTATTTT
TRBD1	TRBV4-3	TRBJ2-7	NA	CASSQQEGDSAYEQYF	TGCGCCAGCAGCCAACAAGAGGGGGACAGTGCCTACGAGCAGTACTTC
TRBD1	TRBV7-2	TRBJ1-4	NA	CASSLRGQGTEKLFF	TGTGCCAGCAGCTTAAGGGGACAGGGGACAGAAAAACTGTTTTTT
TRBD1	TRBV5-6	TRBJ1-6	many	CASTRRGHNSPLHF	TGTGCCAGCACCCGAAGGGGGCATAATTCACCCCTCCACTTT
NA	TRBV10-3	TRBJ1-3	NA	CAISESRGDGNTIYF	TGTGCCATCAGTGAGTCGAGGGGAGATGGAAACACCATATATTTT
NA	TRBV24-1	TRBJ2-3	NA	CATSDFRQGRWAGATDTQYF	TGTGCCACCAGTGATTTTCGGCAGGGGCGTTGGGCGGGGGCCACAGATACGCAGTATTTT
TRBD2	TRBV4-3	TRBJ2-3	many	CASSQTGTSGSDTQYF	TGCGCCAGCAGCCAAACCGGGACTAGCGGCTCAGATACGCAGTATTTT
TRBD1	TRBV18	TRBJ1-2	many	CASSPGQADLYGYTF	TGTGCCAGCTCACCCGGACAGGCGGACCTCTATGGCTACACCTTC
NA	TRBV28	TRBJ1-4	few	CATLAGINEKLFF	TGTGCCACCCTGGCCGGGATTAATGAAAAACTGTTTTTT
NA	TRBV27	TRBJ1-1	few	CASSWGLVAEAFF	TGTGCCAGCAGTTGGGGTTTAGTCGCTGAAGCTTTCTTT
TRBD1	TRBV7-2	TRBJ2-7	NA	CASKGTGTSPEQYF	TGTGCCAGTAAAGGGACAGGGACTTCGCCCGAGCAGTACTTC
NA	TRBV20-1	TRBJ1-4	many	CSASSQGEKLFF	TGCAGTGCTAGTAGCCAGGGTGAAAAACTGTTTTTT
NA	TRBV18	TRBJ1-5	NA	CASSQSRSGVGQPQHF	TGTGCCAGCTCACAATCTAGGTCGGGTGTCGGTCAGCCCCAGCATTTT
TRBD2	TRBV9	TRBJ2-1	few	CASSVVGGAWNEQFF	TGTGCCAGCAGCGTAGTCGGGGGGGCCTGGAATGAGCAGTTCTTC
TRBD2	TRBV29-1	TRBJ2-7	NA	CSVVVSGTGSYEQYF	TGCAGCGTTGTTGTGAGCGGGACGGGCTCCTACGAGCAGTACTTC
TRBD1	TRBV6-6	TRBJ2-7	NA	CASSSQTGQSVQYF	TGTGCCAGCAGTTCTCAGACAGGGCAAAGCGTGCAGTACTTC
NA	TRBV28	TRBJ2-3	NA	CASWQGRDTQYF	TGTGCCAGCTGGCAGGGGCGAGATACGCAGTATTTT
NA	TRBV4-1	TRBJ1-5	many	CASSQGLRNQPQHF	TGCGCCAGCAGCCAAGGCCTTCGCAATCAGCCCCAGCATTTT
TRBD1	TRBV6-6	TRBJ1-2	few	CASTLQTDRLWNYGYTF	TGTGCCAGCACCTTACAGACGGACAGGCTTTGGAACTATGGCTACACCTTC
TRBD1	TRBV9	TRBJ2-3	few	CASSSDRGGADTQYF	TGTGCCAGCAGCTCTGACAGGGGAGGAGCAGATACGCAGTATTTT
TRBD1	TRBV7-2	TRBJ1-6	many	CASSLWDRGNSPLHF	TGTGCCAGCAGCTTATGGGACAGGGGTAATTCACCCCTCCACTTT
NA	TRBV6-2/TRBV6-3	TRBJ1-1	many	CASSYRMNTEAFF	TGTGCCAGCAGTTACAGAATGAACACTGAAGCTTTCTTT
TRBD1	TRBV7-3	TRBJ2-3	few	CASSLTGTGLKRPQYF	TGTGCCAGCAGCTTAACGGGGACAGGGTTGAAAAGGCCGCAGTATTTT
NA	TRBV12-3/TRBV12-4	TRBJ1-2	many	CASLLEGGRGYTF	TGTGCCAGTCTACTCGAGGGCGGAAGAGGCTACACCTTC
NA	TRBV12-3/TRBV12-4	TRBJ1-1	medium-sized	CASKPTGREAFF	TGTGCCAGCAAACCAACAGGCCGAGAAGCTTTCTTT
NA	TRBV12-3/TRBV12-4	TRBJ1-5	many	CASRSTATLSNQPQHF	TGTGCCAGCAGATCGACAGCTACCCTTAGCAATCAGCCCCAGCATTTT
TRBD1	TRBV12-3/TRBV12-4	TRBJ2-1	NA	CASTLRGQSNNEQFF	TGTGCCAGCACCCTCAGGGGACAGAGCAACAATGAGCAGTTCTTC
NA	TRBV9	TRBJ1-5	many	CASKQGLYQPQHF	TGTGCCAGCAAGCAGGGGTTGTATCAGCCCCAGCATTTT
TRBD1	TRBV7-2	TRBJ1-2	NA	CASSPTGQPQYGYTF	TGTGCCAGCAGCCCCACGGGACAGCCTCAGTATGGCTACACCTTC
NA	TRBV6-5	TRBJ1-6	NA	CATFRSYNSPLHF	TGTGCCACCTTTCGGTCCTATAATTCACCCCTCCACTTT
NA	TRBV29-1	TRBJ2-7	many	CSVASDRSYEQYF	TGCAGCGTTGCGTCGGACCGGTCCTACGAGCAGTACTTC
TRBD2	TRBV27	TRBJ2-7	many	CASSVSSGGPYEQYF	TGTGCCAGCAGTGTTTCTAGCGGGGGGCCCTACGAGCAGTACTTC
NA	TRBV12-3/TRBV12-4	TRBJ1-1	many	CASSSQQGRTEAFF	TGTGCCAGCAGTTCTCAACAGGGTCGGACTGAAGCTTTCTTT